This paragraph reports one TCR beta chain. The CDR3 length is 16 residues. Germline assignment: CDR1 KGHSH and CDR2 LQKENI. This record comes from a study of T cells expressing NK-cell markers. TCRdb re-called the 5' RACE reads, yielding one record per CDR3 amino acid sequence without DNA. The sample yields 350,000 to 450,000 distinct CDR3 sequences, of which the top ten take up roughly 5.2%. Material for sequencing was blood T cells: a sorted CD56 or NKG2C T cell subset, CD4+ or CD8+ T cells, or bulk PBMC T cells (not recorded which). The chain is built from TRBV18 and TRBJ2-3. This receptor was identified in a man aged 18 to 69 in good health. The CDR3: CASSPPSHQFTDTQYF.